Presented here are 27 T cell receptor beta chains from one specimen sequenced in a study of shared clonotypes between healthy human individuals. Produced via immunoSEQ multiplex PCR; TCRdb's table is partial and in-frame only. The table lists roughly 2.6 million clones, over 85% of them singletons. The sample comprised naive CD4+ T cells sorted from blood. The subset is: CD45RA+ positively selected. The receptor source for this set is a man younger than 35 in good health.

This chain joins TRBV30 and TRBJ1-6; D remains unclear. Germline V gives CDR1 GTSNPN, CDR2 SVGIG (reference sequence). The CDR3 sequence is 16 residues long. V lost 3 bases, J lost 6 bases, and 18 bases lay in between. The CDR3 DNA follows: TGTGCCTGGAGCTCATTTGGGGTGGTGGGTAATTCACCCCTCCACTTT. Amino acid sequence: CAWSSFGVVGNSPLHF.

The gene calls are TRBV7-9 and TRBJ2-7; no firm D call. Trimming shortened V by 7 bases and J by 6 bases, and 16 bases separated the two germline ends. Germline CDR1 SEHNR, CDR2 FQNEAQ (reference sequence). The CDR3 has 13 residues. The chain's CDR3 is CASTLTSGGEQYF. The CDR3 nucleotides are TGTGCCAGCACCTTGACTTCAGGTGGCGAGCAGTACTTC.

The J gene is TRBJ2-3, the V gene TRBV5-4, with 7 bases matching TRBD2. Germline CDR1 is SGHNT and CDR2 is YYREEE (reference sequence). Unmatched junction bases numbered 3, after V lost 2 bases and J lost 0 bases. The CDR3 totals 15 residues. The CDR3 nucleotides read TGTGCCAGCAGCTTAAGACTAGCCAGCACAGATACGCAGTATTTT. It encodes CASSLRLASTDTQYF.

The gene calls are TRBV19 and TRBJ1-6; TRBD1 is a possible D gene (5 bases). The CDR3 contains 18 residues. The ends were cut back, 2 bases at V and 9 bases at J, with 23 bases in the middle. Per the germline V gene, CDR1 is LNHDA and CDR2 is SQIVND (reference sequence). This chain's CDR3 is CASSISPPARAGSSPLHF. The CDR3 DNA is TGTGCCAGTAGTATATCCCCTCCTGCCAGGGCGGGAAGTTCACCCCTCCACTTT.

The rearrangement uses TRBV7-2 and TRBJ2-1; D is perhaps TRBD1 (5 bases). CDR3 size: 14 residues. Germline V lookup: CDR1 SGHTA, CDR2 FQGNSA. The V and J ends lost 5 bases and 4 bases respectively, with 12 bases between them. Written as DNA, the CDR3 is TGTGCCAGCAGCCCAGGCAGGGTGTACAATGAGCAGTTCTTC. This encodes CASSPGRVYNEQFF.

V usage is TRBV19 and J usage is TRBJ2-2; 7 positions match TRBD1. This CDR3 contains 15 residues. V lost 6 bases, J lost 5 bases, and 9 bases stayed unmatched. Germline CDR1 LNHDA, CDR2 SQIVND (reference sequence). The CDR3 here is CASSLETGITGELFF. Written as DNA, the CDR3 is TGTGCCAGTAGCCTTGAGACAGGGATAACCGGGGAGCTGTTTTTT.

The chain uses TRBV7-8 and TRBJ2-3; TRBD2 is a possible D gene (6 bases). Between the trimmed V and J ends, which lost 3 bases and 5 bases, there was a span of 12 bases. The CDR3 length is 14 residues. Germline values: CDR1 SGHVS, CDR2 FQNEAQ. The CDR3 DNA reads TGTGCCAGCAGCTTTTGGGGGGAGAGAGATACGCAGTATTTT. This sequence encodes CASSFWGERDTQYF.

The genes are TRBV18 and TRBJ2-3; possible D gene TRBD1, 5 bases. The length of the CDR3 is 15 residues. Trimming took off 5 bases at V and 4 bases at J, with 16 bases between the two ends. From germline, CDR1 is KGHSH and CDR2 LQKENI. CDR3 bases: TGTGCCAGCTCAAACACACAGGCAGTGTCAGATACGCAGTATTTT. It translates to CASSNTQAVSDTQYF.

The V gene is TRBV7-9, the J gene TRBJ1-4; D gene unclear. This CDR3 has 16 amino acids. V dropped 2 bases and J dropped 4 bases, with 14 bases sitting between them. Looked up from germline, CDR1 is SEHNR and CDR2 is FQNEAQ (reference sequence). The CDR3 sequence: CASSLSRATNNEKLFF. The CDR3, as DNA: TGTGCCAGCAGCTTAAGCCGGGCCACCAATAATGAAAAACTGTTTTTT.

A remark on this clone: Different DNA sequences within this sample yield the same CDR3. The chain couples TRBV30 to TRBJ2-1; 8 bases align to TRBD1. The CDR3 is 15 amino acids. V was clipped by 0 bases and J by 2 bases; unmatched bases: 3. Germline CDR1 GTSNPN, CDR2 SVGIG (reference sequence). In nucleotides, the CDR3 is TGTGCCTGGAGTGTATTACAGGGGGCCTACAATGAGCAGTTCTTC. Protein product: CAWSVLQGAYNEQFF.

The chain uses TRBV6-5 and TRBJ2-5, with D possibly matching TRBD2 (7 bases). This CDR3 is 15 amino acids long. Germline V lookup: CDR1 MNHEY, CDR2 SVGAGI. The germline V and J ends were trimmed by 5 bases and 6 bases, with 19 bases remaining between them. The CDR3 sequence: CASSPGGGARKTQYF. The DNA of the CDR3 is TGTGCCAGCAGTCCCGGAGGGGGGGCGCGGAAGACCCAGTACTTC.

The gene calls are TRBV7-2 and TRBJ2-7, with D tentatively TRBD1 (5 bases). Trimming cost V 0 bases and J 2 bases, with 14 bases left between them. Germline values: CDR1 SGHTA, CDR2 FQGNSA. The CDR3 is 16 amino acids. In nucleotides, the CDR3 is TGTGCCAGCAGCTTAGCGAAGGGGAAGCCCACCTACGAGCAGTACTTC. Residues: CASSLAKGKPTYEQYF.

A note on this clone: The identical CDR3 is also encoded by other nucleotide sequences in the sample. The rearrangement joins TRBV6-1 to TRBJ1-5; D not resolved. V dropped 8 bases and J dropped 4 bases, with 6 bases sitting between them. In germline, CDR1 is MNHNS, CDR2 SASEGT. This CDR3 region has 11 residues. The CDR3 is CASAGNQPQHF. DNA for the CDR3: TGTGCCAGCGCGGGAAATCAGCCCCAGCATTTT.

The V and J genes are TRBV29-1 and TRBJ1-4; weak D call: TRBD1 (6 bases). The germline V gene has CDR1 SQVTM and CDR2 ANQGSEA. The CDR3 length is 14 residues. The V and J ends lost 4 bases and 5 bases respectively, with 14 bases between them. The CDR3 protein is CSVALTGQNEKLFF. Written as DNA, the CDR3 is TGCAGCGTTGCCCTGACTGGACAGAATGAAAAACTGTTTTTT.

This clone occurred a few times. The chain has TRBV6-1 and TRBJ1-6; possible D gene TRBD1, 6 bases. Germline V gene sequence: CDR1 MNHNS, CDR2 SASEGT. Trimming took 3 bases from V and 7 from J, leaving 22 bases between them. The CDR3 is made up of 18 amino acids. CDR3 sequence reads: CASSDRSLGGSQNSPLHF. CDR3 coding DNA: TGTGCCAGCAGTGACAGGTCGCTCGGGGGCTCGCAAAATTCACCCCTCCACTTT.

This clone was seen once. The gene calls are TRBV25-1 and TRBJ2-5; TRBD1 matches 7 bases. The CDR3 length is 14 residues. After removal of 8 bases from V and 5 bases from J, the junction contained 11 bases not matched to a gene. Germline values: CDR1 MGHDK, CDR2 SYGVNS. The CDR3: CASRDRDLMETQYF. As DNA, the CDR3 is TGTGCCAGCCGCGACAGGGATCTTATGGAGACCCAGTACTTC.

The chain employs TRBV5-1 and TRBJ2-7; D assignment may be TRBD1 or TRBD2 (5 bases each). Per germline, CDR1 SGHRS and CDR2 YFSETQ. V lost 3 bases and J lost 0, with 10 bases in between. The CDR3 length is 14 residues. Here the CDR3 DNA reads TGCGCCAGCAGCTCTCAGGGAGCCTCCTACGAGCAGTACTTC. Translating gives CASSSQGASYEQYF.

This clone appeared once. The chain has TRBV4-2 and TRBJ2-7; 9 bases align to TRBD2. CDR3 length: 16 residues. V shed 0 bases and J 1 base; nucleotides not matched to a gene: 4. Per the germline V gene, CDR1 is LGHNA and CDR2 is YNFKEQ. CDR3 loop: CASSQDASGASYEQYF. DNA of the CDR3: TGTGCCAGCAGCCAAGATGCTAGCGGGGCATCCTACGAGCAGTACTTC.

The rearrangement joins TRBV30 to TRBJ2-7; the D call may be TRBD1 or TRBD2 (5 bases each). The germline V gene has CDR1 GTSNPN and CDR2 SVGIG (reference sequence). The CDR3 extends over 13 amino acids. Trimming shortened V by 5 bases and J by 7 bases, and 18 bases separated the two germline ends. In DNA form, the CDR3 reads TGTGCCTGGTGCATGGGGCCTCCGGGGGAGCAGTACTTC. This sequence encodes CAWCMGPPGEQYF.

The chain has TRBV6-6 and TRBJ2-7, with 12 bases aligning to TRBD2. Trimming took 7 bases from V and 4 from J; bases not matched to a gene: 5. CDR3 length: 14 residues. CDR1 and CDR2 from the germline V gene are MNHNY and SVGAGI (reference sequence). DNA for the CDR3: TGTGCCAGCACTGGACTAGCGGGGATTTACGAGCAGTACTTC. Residues: CASTGLAGIYEQYF.

This chain uses TRBV12-2 with TRBJ1-3; TRBD1, the table's D call, was not compared with the DNA. TRBV12-2 is a pseudogene locus. The CDR3 extends over 19 amino acids. For the CDR3, the DNA is TGTGCAAGTCGCTCTCAGGGGACAGGACCCAATTACTCTGGAAACACCATATATTTT. Its protein product is CASRSQGTGPNYSGNTIYF.

CDR3 protein: CASSWTYPGELFF. The CDR3 region has the DNA TGTGCCAGCAGCTGGACGTATCCCGGGGAGCTGTTTTTT. The rearrangement uses TRBV7-2 and TRBJ2-2; no reliable D call. CDR1 SGHTA and CDR2 FQGNSA come from the germline V gene. CDR3 size: 13 residues. V was trimmed by 4 bases and J by 6 bases, leaving 9 bases between them.

This clone has only a few counts. Other DNA sequences in the same sample also yield this CDR3. V gene TRBV30 combines with J gene TRBJ2-7, with D perhaps TRBD2 (6 bases). Germline-derived CDR1 and CDR2 are GTSNPN and SVGIG (reference sequence). Between the trimmed V and J ends, which lost 3 bases and 2 bases, there was a span of 8 bases. The CDR3 is 12 residues long. CDR3 sequence (DNA): TGTGCCTGGAGCGGGAGCGCCTACGAGCAGTACTTC. Translated: CAWSGSAYEQYF.

In its sample, this clone was seen a few times. This chain joins TRBV29-1 and TRBJ1-1; 7 nucleotides agree with TRBD1. The ends lost 4 bases at V and 1 base at J; junction bases unmatched: 3. Per germline, CDR1 SQVTM and CDR2 ANQGSEA. The CDR3 runs to 13 residues. The CDR3 spells CSVGDSPNTEAFF. In DNA, the CDR3 is TGCAGCGTTGGGGACAGTCCGAACACTGAAGCTTTCTTT.

This chain uses TRBV7-2 with TRBJ2-7; 9 bases fit TRBD2. The V segment lost 6 bases and the J segment 6 bases; nucleotides outside the gene matches: 6. CDR1 and CDR2 (germline): SGHTA, FQGNSA. The CDR3 contains 13 residues. The CDR3 protein is CASRLGLAAEQYF. CDR3 coding DNA: TGTGCCAGCAGACTGGGACTAGCTGCCGAGCAGTACTTC.

The chain employs TRBV7-2 and TRBJ2-3; TRBD1 matches at 10 bases. CDR1 is SGHTA, CDR2 FQGNSA, per germline. The CDR3 covers 15 residues. After removal of 9 bases from V and 8 bases from J, the junction contained 14 bases not matched to a gene. The CDR3 nucleotides are TGTGCCAGTCCAGGGGACAGGGGTCCCGTTGGTACGCAGTATTTT. As protein: CASPGDRGPVGTQYF.

This sequence joins TRBV6-5 and TRBJ2-7, with 8 nucleotides matching TRBD1. Germline CDR1 is MNHEY and CDR2 is SVGAGI. The junction had 6 bases not matched to a gene; V was cut back by 6 bases and J by 5 bases. The length of the CDR3 is 13 residues. In DNA form, the CDR3 reads TGTGCCAGCAGATCCGGACAGGGCAACGAGCAGTACTTC. Its translation: CASRSGQGNEQYF.